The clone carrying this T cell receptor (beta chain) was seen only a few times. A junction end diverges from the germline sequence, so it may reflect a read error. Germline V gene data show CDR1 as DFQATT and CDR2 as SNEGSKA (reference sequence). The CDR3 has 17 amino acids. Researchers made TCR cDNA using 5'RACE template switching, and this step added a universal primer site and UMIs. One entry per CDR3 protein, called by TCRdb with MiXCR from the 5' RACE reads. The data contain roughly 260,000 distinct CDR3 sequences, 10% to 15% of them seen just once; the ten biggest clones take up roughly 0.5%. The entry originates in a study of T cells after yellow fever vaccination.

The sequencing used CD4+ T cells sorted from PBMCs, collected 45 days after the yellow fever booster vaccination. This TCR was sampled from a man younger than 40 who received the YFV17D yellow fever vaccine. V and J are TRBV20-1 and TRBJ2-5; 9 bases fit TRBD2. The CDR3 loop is CSARVSVASGIQETQYF. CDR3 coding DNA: TGCAGTGCCAGAGTTAGCGTGGCTAGCGGGATTCAGGAGACCCAGTACTTC.